The 25 T cell receptor beta chains below come from one sample, sequenced in a study of cytomegalovirus exposure and HLA in healthy donors. 13 Jbeta primers and 60 Vbeta primers were used for the PCR. The protocol was immunoSEQ multiplex PCR, while the TCRdb copy is restricted to in-frame clones and leaves out a portion. The sample contains under 200,000 clones, roughly three quarters of which appear only once. The sequenced sample was PBMCs. These receptors were taken from a woman between 45 and 65 years old in good health and CMV-seropositive.

About this clone: Additional DNA sequences in this sample encode the identical CDR3. The rearrangement uses TRBV7-2 and TRBJ1-5; D is possibly TRBD1 (5 bases). The CDR3 has 15 amino acids. The germline V gene encodes CDR1 SGHTA and CDR2 FQGNSA. Trimming left V 0 bases short and J 1 base short, with 7 bases between. CDR3 in DNA: TGTGCCAGCAGCTTAGCCGGGGGGAGCAATCAGCCCCAGCATTTT. Protein product: CASSLAGGSNQPQHF.

This clone appeared a few times. The J gene is TRBJ2-3, the V gene TRBV6-5; unclear D gene. Germline CDR1 MNHEY, CDR2 SVGAGI. This CDR3 has 15 amino acids. V lost 2 bases, J lost 1 base, and 10 bases lay in between. CDR3 sequence reads: CASSYEALGTDTQYF. The CDR3, as DNA: TGTGCCAGCAGTTACGAAGCTCTAGGCACAGATACGCAGTATTTT.

The chain recombines TRBV5-4 with TRBJ2-7; 7 positions agree with TRBD2. The CDR3 length is 15 residues. The V gene's germline CDR1 is SGHNT and CDR2 YYREEE (reference sequence). With 0 bases clipped from V and 3 bases from J, the junction kept 6 bases outside the gene matches. The CDR3 loop is CASSLAQRGRYEQYF. The DNA of the CDR3 is TGTGCCAGCAGCTTGGCCCAGCGGGGACGCTACGAGCAGTACTTC.

The chain combines TRBV18 with TRBJ1-2; D may be TRBD1 (6 bases). Per germline, CDR1 KGHSH and CDR2 LQKENI. CDR3 length: 15 amino acids. V gave up 6 bases and J gave up 1 base, with 15 bases separating them. In nucleotides, the CDR3 is TGTGCCAGCTCTCCCGGGGCCAGGGGTAACTATGGCTACACCTTC. Translated, it gives CASSPGARGNYGYTF.

The V call is TRBV7-9, the J call TRBJ1-1; D ambiguous. With 4 bases removed from V and 1 base from J, the gap between germline ends came to 10 bases. Germline CDR1 is SEHNR and CDR2 is FQNEAQ (reference sequence). This CDR3 comprises 14 residues. The CDR3 DNA reads TGTGCCAGCAGCTGGTCGAGGTGGAACACTGAAGCTTTCTTT. Protein: CASSWSRWNTEAFF.

V is TRBV7-2 and J is TRBJ1-1; 7 bases map to TRBD1. With V trimmed by 4 bases and J by 1 base, 9 bases remained unmatched. Germline loops: CDR1 SGHTA, CDR2 FQGNSA. The CDR3 is made up of 16 amino acids. CDR3 sequence reads: CASSSGQAPGNTEAFF. Here the CDR3 DNA reads TGTGCCAGCAGCTCCGGACAGGCACCTGGGAACACTGAAGCTTTCTTT.

This clone was found once. The chain combines TRBV4-3 with TRBJ2-7; the match to TRBD1 covers 8 bases. The V gene end was trimmed by 0 bases and the J gene end by 9 bases; junction bases not matched to a gene: 19. The V gene's germline CDR1 is LGHNA and CDR2 YSLEER. The CDR3 length is 18 residues. CDR3 nucleotides: TGCGCCAGCAGCCAAGACTCGACCGGGACAGGTAAAAGTTCTTGGCAGTACTTC. Its protein is CASSQDSTGTGKSSWQYF.

This clone was observed a few times. The rearrangement links TRBV2 to TRBJ2-1; 9 nucleotides agree with TRBD2. The length of the CDR3 is 15 residues. CDR1 is SNHLY and CDR2 is FYNNEI in the germline V gene. V lost 2 bases, J lost 5 bases, and 4 bases stayed unmatched. CDR3 region: CASSESGLANNEQFF. CDR3 nucleotide sequence: TGTGCCAGCAGTGAATCGGGACTAGCTAACAATGAGCAGTTCTTC.

Note on this clone: Other nucleotide sequences from this sample produce the same CDR3. The chain combines TRBV5-6 with TRBJ1-2; 9 nucleotides match TRBD1. From germline, CDR1 is SGHDT and CDR2 YYEEEE. The ends lost 3 bases at V and 3 bases at J; junction bases unmatched: 3. The CDR3 totals 14 residues. The CDR3, as DNA: TGTGCCAGCAGCTCTGACAGGGGGTACTATGGCTACACCTTC. Its protein is CASSSDRGYYGYTF.

The V call is TRBV19, the J call TRBJ2-1; 7 nucleotides agree with TRBD2. The CDR3 spans 16 residues. V lost 3 bases and J lost 7; bases outside the gene matches: 12. Germline V gene sequence: CDR1 LNHDA, CDR2 SQIVND (reference sequence). CDR3: CASSIGGSGLGNEQFF. In DNA form, the CDR3 reads TGTGCCAGTAGTATCGGGGGGTCAGGGTTGGGAAATGAGCAGTTCTTC.

The chain couples TRBV6-1 to TRBJ1-6, with a tentative D call TRBD1 (5 bases). V was trimmed by 5 bases and J by 10 bases, leaving 12 bases between them. This CDR3 spans 13 amino acids. The germline gives CDR1 MNHNS, CDR2 SASEGT. The CDR3 region has the DNA TGTGCCAGCAGTCCAGGGCTGGAGTCACCCCTCCACTTT. Amino acid sequence: CASSPGLESPLHF.

The CDR3 bases are TGTGCCAGCAGCGTAGCTGAAATCGGGGGGAGCATTAACTATGGCTACACCTTC. Protein: CASSVAEIGGSINYGYTF. This chain connects TRBV9 to TRBJ1-2; a weak D match, TRBD1 (5 bases). The germline gives CDR1 SGDLS, CDR2 YYNGEE. V was clipped by 0 bases and J by 1 base, with 19 bases between them. The CDR3 length is 18 residues.

The chain has TRBV11-2 and TRBJ1-3; 7 positions match TRBD1. CDR3 length equals 16 residues. Unmatched junction bases numbered 5, after V lost 3 bases and J lost 0 bases. Germline V gene lookup returns CDR1 SGHAT and CDR2 FQNNGV. CDR3 bases: TGTGCCAGCAGCTTCACGGGACAGCCCTCTGGAAACACCATATATTTT. This sequence encodes CASSFTGQPSGNTIYF.

This clone appeared a few times. The junction shows a germline mismatch at one end, possibly a read error. The chain is built from TRBV7-7 and TRBJ2-1; 7 bases are a match to TRBD1. Germline V gene lookup returns CDR1 SSHAT and CDR2 FNYEAQ (reference sequence). The CDR3 spans 13 residues. The CDR3 sequence is CASSLGQMDEQFF. DNA of the CDR3: TGTGCTAGCAGCCTGGGACAGATGGATGAGCAGTTCTTC.

The rearrangement joins TRBV6-5 to TRBJ2-1; 7 bases are shared with TRBD1. V was pared by 6 bases and J by 3 bases, with 8 bases of the junction left unmatched. The germline gives CDR1 MNHEY, CDR2 SVGAGI. The CDR3 runs to 15 residues. CDR3: CASRLRQGYYNEQFF. CDR3 sequence (DNA): TGTGCCAGCAGATTGAGACAGGGCTACTACAATGAGCAGTTCTTC.

The CDR3 DNA is TGTGCCAGCAGCAAAGCGGTCGTTGGTTACAGGGCTTTCTACGAGCAGTACTTC. Translation gives CASSKAVVGYRAFYEQYF. This chain joins TRBV21-1 and TRBJ2-7; TRBD1, the table's D call, lacks a check against the DNA. TRBV21-1 is flagged as a pseudogene. CDR3 length: 18 amino acids.

With regard to this clone: One end of the junction is discordant with germline, which a read error may explain. The chain combines TRBV2 with TRBJ2-3; 12 bases map to TRBD2. The CDR3 consists of 16 residues. Germline CDR1 SNHLY, CDR2 FYNNEI. Written as DNA, the CDR3 is TGTGCCAGCAGTGCCATGACTAGCGGGGGTACAGATACGCAATATTTT. Amino acid sequence: CASSAMTSGGTDTQYF.

The rearrangement links TRBV4-1 to TRBJ1-5, with D possibly TRBD1 on 5 matching bases. This CDR3 is built from 17 residues. Germline CDR1 MGHRA, CDR2 YSYEKL. The germline V and J ends were trimmed by 1 base and 5 bases, with 18 bases remaining between them. CDR3 sequence reads: CASSQGPSGITDQPQHF. DNA for the CDR3: TGCGCCAGCAGCCAAGGTCCTTCAGGGATTACGGATCAGCCCCAGCATTTT.

This chain uses TRBV30 with TRBJ2-5; possible D gene TRBD1, 6 bases. The CDR3 has 13 residues. V lost 3 bases and J lost 3, with 11 bases in between. CDR1 and CDR2 from the germline V gene are GTSNPN and SVGIG (reference sequence). The CDR3 nucleotides are TGTGCCTGGAGCAAGAAGGGGGAAGAGACCCAGTACTTC. Translating it yields CAWSKKGEETQYF.

This clone showed up just a few times. The CDR3 DNA is TGTGCCAGCAGCGTTACGGGGTCCACCTATGGCTACACCTTC. Translating it yields CASSVTGSTYGYTF. The chain couples TRBV9 to TRBJ1-2; D is unresolved. With 2 bases removed from V and 4 bases from J, the gap between germline ends came to 12 bases. Germline V lookup: CDR1 SGDLS, CDR2 YYNGEE. The length of the CDR3 is 14 residues.

The chain is built from TRBV10-3 and TRBJ1-1, with D possibly matching TRBD1 (5 bases). The CDR3 length is 14 residues. Germline assignment: CDR1 ENHRY and CDR2 SYGVKD. The V and J ends lost 0 bases and 6 bases respectively, with 11 bases between them. Here the CDR3 reads CAISESKGFAEAFF. The CDR3 DNA follows: TGTGCCATCAGTGAGTCTAAGGGGTTCGCTGAAGCTTTCTTT.

The chain recombines TRBV7-9 with TRBJ2-7; 11 nucleotides line up with TRBD2. Trimming cost V 5 bases and J 7 bases; bases outside gene matches: 10. CDR1 and CDR2 (germline): SEHNR, FQNEAQ (reference sequence). The CDR3 runs 15 residues. The CDR3 loop is CASSNTSGGNREQYF. CDR3 in DNA: TGTGCCAGCAGCAACACTAGCGGGGGTAATAGGGAGCAGTACTTC. Using reference TRBV7-9 and TRBJ2-7 for the parts outside the CDR3, the full variable domain is DTGVSQNPRHKITKRGQNVTFRCDPISEHNRLYWYRQTLGQGPEFLTYFQNEAQLEKSRLLSDRFSAERPKGSFSTLEIQRTEQGDSAMYLCASSNTSGGNREQYFGPGTRLTVT.

There are a few counts of this clone. This chain connects TRBV5-6 to TRBJ2-5; TRBD2 matches at 16 bases. V lost 0 bases to trimming and J lost 1 base; unmatched junction nucleotides: 3. The germline gives CDR1 SGHDT, CDR2 YYEEEE. CDR3 length: 18 residues. CDR3 region: CASSLVGTSGGAQETQYF. The CDR3 DNA reads TGTGCCAGCAGCTTGGTTGGGACTAGCGGGGGGGCCCAAGAGACCCAGTACTTC.

The CDR3, as DNA: TGTGCCAGCAGCGCCCACTTAACCGGGACAGGGAGCACAGATACGCAGTATTTT. It encodes CASSAHLTGTGSTDTQYF. This sequence joins TRBV7-2 and TRBJ2-3; 9 bases fit TRBD1. Losses at the gene ends were 5 bases for V and 0 bases for J; bases not matched to a gene: 12. The CDR3 covers 18 residues. Germline-derived CDR1 and CDR2 are SGHTA and FQGNSA.

V and J are TRBV29-1 and TRBJ1-2; 8 positions agree with TRBD1. The CDR3 covers 13 residues. V lost 3 bases and J lost 8; bases outside the gene matches: 8. Germline values: CDR1 SQVTM, CDR2 ANQGSEA. The CDR3 bases are TGCAGCGTTGAGGGGCAGGGGGCGTGGGGCTACACCTTC. This translates into CSVEGQGAWGYTF.